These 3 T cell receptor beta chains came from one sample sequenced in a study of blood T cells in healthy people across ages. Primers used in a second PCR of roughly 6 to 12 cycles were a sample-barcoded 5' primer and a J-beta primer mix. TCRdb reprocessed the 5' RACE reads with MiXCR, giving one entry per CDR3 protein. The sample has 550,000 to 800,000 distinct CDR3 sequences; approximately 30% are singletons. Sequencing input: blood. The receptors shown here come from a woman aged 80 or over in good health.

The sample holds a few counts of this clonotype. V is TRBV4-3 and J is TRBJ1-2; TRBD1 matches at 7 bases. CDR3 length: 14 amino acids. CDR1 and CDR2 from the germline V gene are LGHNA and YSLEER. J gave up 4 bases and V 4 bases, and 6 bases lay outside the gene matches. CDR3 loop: CASSLGTASYGYTF. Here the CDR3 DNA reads TGCGCCAGCAGCCTGGGGACAGCTAGCTATGGCTACACCTTC.

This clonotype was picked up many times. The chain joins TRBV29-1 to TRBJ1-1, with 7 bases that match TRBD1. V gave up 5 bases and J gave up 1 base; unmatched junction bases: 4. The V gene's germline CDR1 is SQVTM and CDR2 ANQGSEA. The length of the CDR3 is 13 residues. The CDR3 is CSVNRDRNTEAFF. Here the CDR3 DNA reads TGCAGCGTTAATCGGGACAGGAACACTGAAGCTTTCTTT. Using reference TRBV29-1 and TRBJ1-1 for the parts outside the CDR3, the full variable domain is SAVISQKPSRDICQRGTSLTIQCQVDSQVTMMFWYRQQPGQSLTLIATANQGSEATYESGFVIDKFPISRPNLTFSTLTVSNMSPEDSSIYLCSVNRDRNTEAFFGQGTRLTVV.

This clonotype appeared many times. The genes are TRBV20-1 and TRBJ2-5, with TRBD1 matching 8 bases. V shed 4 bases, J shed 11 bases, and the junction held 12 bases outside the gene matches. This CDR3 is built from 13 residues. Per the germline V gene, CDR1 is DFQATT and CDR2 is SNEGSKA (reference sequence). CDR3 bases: TGCAGTGCTATCCCAGGGGGCAGGAGAGAGCAGTACTTC. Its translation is CSAIPGGRREQYF.